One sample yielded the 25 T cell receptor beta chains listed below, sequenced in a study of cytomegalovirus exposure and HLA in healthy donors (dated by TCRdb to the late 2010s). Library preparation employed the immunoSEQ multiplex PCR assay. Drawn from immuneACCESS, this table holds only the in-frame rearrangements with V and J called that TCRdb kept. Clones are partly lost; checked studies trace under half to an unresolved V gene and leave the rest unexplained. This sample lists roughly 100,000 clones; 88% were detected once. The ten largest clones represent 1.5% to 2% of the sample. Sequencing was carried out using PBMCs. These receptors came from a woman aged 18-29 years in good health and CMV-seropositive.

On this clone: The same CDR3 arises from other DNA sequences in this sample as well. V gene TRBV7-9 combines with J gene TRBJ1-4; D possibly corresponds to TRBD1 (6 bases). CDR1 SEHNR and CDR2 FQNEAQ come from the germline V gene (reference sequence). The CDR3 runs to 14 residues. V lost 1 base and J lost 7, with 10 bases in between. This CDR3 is CASSLGQGSEKLFF. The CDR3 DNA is TGTGCCAGCAGCTTAGGCCAGGGGAGTGAAAAACTGTTTTTT.

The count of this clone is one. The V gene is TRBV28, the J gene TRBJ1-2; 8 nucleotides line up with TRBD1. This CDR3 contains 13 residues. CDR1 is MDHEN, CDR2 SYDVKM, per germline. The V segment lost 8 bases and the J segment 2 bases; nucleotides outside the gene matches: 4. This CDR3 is CASGQGANYGYTF. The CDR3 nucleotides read TGTGCCAGCGGGCAGGGGGCAAACTATGGCTACACCTTC.

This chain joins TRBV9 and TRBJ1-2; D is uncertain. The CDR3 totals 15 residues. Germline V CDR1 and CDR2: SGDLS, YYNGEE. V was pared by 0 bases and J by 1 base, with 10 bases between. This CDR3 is CASSVGWAVNYGYTF. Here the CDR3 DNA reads TGTGCCAGCAGCGTAGGGTGGGCCGTTAACTATGGCTACACCTTC. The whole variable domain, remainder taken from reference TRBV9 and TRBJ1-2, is DSGVTQTPKHLITATGQRVTLRCSPRSGDLSVYWYQQSLDQGLQFLIQYYNGEERAKGNILERFSAQQFPDLHSELNLSSLELGDSALYFCASSVGWAVNYGYTFGSGTRLTVV.

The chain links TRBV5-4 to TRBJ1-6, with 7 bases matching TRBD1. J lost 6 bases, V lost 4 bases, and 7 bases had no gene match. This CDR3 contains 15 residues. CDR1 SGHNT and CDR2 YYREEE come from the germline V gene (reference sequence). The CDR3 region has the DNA TGTGCCAGCAGCGTGCGGACAGGTGTTAATTCACCCCTCCACTTT. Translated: CASSVRTGVNSPLHF.

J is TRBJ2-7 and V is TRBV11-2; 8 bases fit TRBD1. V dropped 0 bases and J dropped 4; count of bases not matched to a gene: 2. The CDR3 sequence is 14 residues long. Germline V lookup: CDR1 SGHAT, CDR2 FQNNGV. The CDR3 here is CASSLEGQVYEQYV. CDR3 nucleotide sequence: TGTGCCAGCAGCTTAGAGGGACAGGTGTACGAGCAGTACGTC.

CDR3 sequence reads: CASSWMGTGLNSPLHF. DNA of the CDR3: TGTGCCAGCAGCTGGATGGGGACAGGACTGAATTCACCCCTCCACTTT. The V call is TRBV5-6, the J call TRBJ1-6, with 8 bases matching TRBD1. The CDR3 totals 16 residues. The trim removed 3 bases at V and 7 bases at J, leaving 9 bases unmatched. Germline V CDR1 and CDR2: SGHDT, YYEEEE.

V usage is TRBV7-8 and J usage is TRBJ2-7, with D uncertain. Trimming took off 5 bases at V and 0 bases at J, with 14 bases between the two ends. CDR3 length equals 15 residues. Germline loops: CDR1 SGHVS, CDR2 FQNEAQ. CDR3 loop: CASSHLPLSSYEQYF. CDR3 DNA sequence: TGTGCCAGCAGCCACCTACCGTTGAGCTCCTACGAGCAGTACTTC.

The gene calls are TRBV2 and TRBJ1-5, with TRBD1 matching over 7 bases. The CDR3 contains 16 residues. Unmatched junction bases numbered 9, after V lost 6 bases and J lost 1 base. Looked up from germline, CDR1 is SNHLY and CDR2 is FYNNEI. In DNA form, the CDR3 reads TGTGCCAGCAGCGATCGTGGACAGGCGAGCAATCAGCCCCAGCATTTT. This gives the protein CASSDRGQASNQPQHF.

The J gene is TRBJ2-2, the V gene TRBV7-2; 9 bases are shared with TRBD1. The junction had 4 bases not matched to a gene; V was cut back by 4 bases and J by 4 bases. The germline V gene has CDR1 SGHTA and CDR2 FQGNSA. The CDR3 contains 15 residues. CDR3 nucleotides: TGTGCCAGCAGCTCGGGACAGGGAATCACCGGGGAGCTGTTTTTT. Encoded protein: CASSSGQGITGELFF. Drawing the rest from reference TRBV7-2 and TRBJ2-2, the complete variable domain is GAGVSQSPSNKVTEKGKDVELRCDPISGHTALYWYRQSLGQGLEFLIYFQGNSAPDKSGLPSDRFSAERTGGSVSTLTIQRTQQEDSAVYLCASSSGQGITGELFFGEGSRLTVL.

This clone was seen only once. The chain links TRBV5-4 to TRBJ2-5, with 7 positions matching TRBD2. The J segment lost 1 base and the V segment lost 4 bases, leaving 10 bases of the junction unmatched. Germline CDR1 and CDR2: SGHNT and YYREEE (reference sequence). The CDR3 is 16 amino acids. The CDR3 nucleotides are TGTGCCAGCAGCGGGAAAGCGGGGCCCCTCCAAGAGACCCAGTACTTC. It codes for CASSGKAGPLQETQYF.

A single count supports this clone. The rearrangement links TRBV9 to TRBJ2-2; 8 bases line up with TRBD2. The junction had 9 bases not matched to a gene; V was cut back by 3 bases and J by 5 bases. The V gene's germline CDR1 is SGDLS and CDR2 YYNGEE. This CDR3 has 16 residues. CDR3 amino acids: CASSAPGGGGTGELFF. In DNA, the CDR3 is TGTGCCAGCAGCGCCCCGGGGGGCGGGGGGACCGGGGAGCTGTTTTTT. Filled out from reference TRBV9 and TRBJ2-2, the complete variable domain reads DSGVTQTPKHLITATGQRVTLRCSPRSGDLSVYWYQQSLDQGLQFLIQYYNGEERAKGNILERFSAQQFPDLHSELNLSSLELGDSALYFCASSAPGGGGTGELFFGEGSRLTVL.

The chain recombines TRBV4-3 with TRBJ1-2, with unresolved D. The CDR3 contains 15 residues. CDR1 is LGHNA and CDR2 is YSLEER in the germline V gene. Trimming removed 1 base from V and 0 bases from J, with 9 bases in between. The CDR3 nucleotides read TGCGCCAGCAGCCAAGGGCTAGGAGCTAACTATGGCTACACCTTC. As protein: CASSQGLGANYGYTF.

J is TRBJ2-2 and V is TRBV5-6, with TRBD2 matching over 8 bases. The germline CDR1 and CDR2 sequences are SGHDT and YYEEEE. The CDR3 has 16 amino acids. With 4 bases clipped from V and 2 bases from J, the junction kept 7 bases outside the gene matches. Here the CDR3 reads CASSLNGGANTGELFF. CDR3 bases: TGTGCCAGCAGCCTCAACGGGGGGGCTAACACCGGGGAGCTGTTTTTT. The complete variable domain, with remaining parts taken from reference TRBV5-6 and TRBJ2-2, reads DAGVTQSPTHLIKTRGQQVTLRCSPKSGHDTVSWYQQALGQGPQFIFQYYEEEERQRGNFPDRFSGHQFPNYSSELNVNALLLGDSALYLCASSLNGGANTGELFFGEGSRLTVL.

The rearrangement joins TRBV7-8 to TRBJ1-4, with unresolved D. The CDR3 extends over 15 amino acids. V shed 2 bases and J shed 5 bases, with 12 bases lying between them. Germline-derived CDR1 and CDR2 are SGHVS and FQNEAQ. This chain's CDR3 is CASSLPGSQNEKLFF. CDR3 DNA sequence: TGTGCCAGCAGCTTACCCGGGTCCCAAAATGAAAAACTGTTTTTT.

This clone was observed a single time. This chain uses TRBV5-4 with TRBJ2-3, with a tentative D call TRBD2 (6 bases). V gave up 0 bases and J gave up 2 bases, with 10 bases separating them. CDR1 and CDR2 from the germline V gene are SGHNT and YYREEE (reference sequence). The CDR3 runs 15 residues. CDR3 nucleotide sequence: TGTGCCAGCAGCTTGGGGCGGGGTGCCACAGATACGCAGTATTTT. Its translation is CASSLGRGATDTQYF.

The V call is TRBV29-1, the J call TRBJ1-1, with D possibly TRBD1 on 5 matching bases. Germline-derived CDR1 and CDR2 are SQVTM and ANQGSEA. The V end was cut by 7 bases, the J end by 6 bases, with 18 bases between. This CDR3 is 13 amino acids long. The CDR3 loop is CSARAGRLSEAFF. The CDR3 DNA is TGCAGCGCCAGGGCCGGGCGGCTCTCTGAAGCTTTCTTT.

This CDR3 reads CASSESGTSGGNEQFF. CDR3 coding DNA: TGCGCCAGCAGTGAGTCCGGGACTAGCGGGGGGAATGAGCAGTTCTTC. The chain links TRBV10-1 to TRBJ2-1, with 15 bases identical to TRBD2. CDR1 and CDR2 (germline): WNHNN, SYGVQD (reference sequence). Unmatched junction bases numbered 1, after V lost 0 bases and J lost 7 bases. The CDR3 loop spans 16 amino acids.

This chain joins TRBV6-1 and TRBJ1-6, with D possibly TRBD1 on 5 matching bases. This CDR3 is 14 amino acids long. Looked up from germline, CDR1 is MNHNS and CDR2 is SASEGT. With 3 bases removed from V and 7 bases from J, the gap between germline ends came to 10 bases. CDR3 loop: CASSDRATNSPLHF. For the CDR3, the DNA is TGTGCCAGCAGTGACAGGGCCACCAATTCACCCCTCCACTTT.

In DNA form, the CDR3 reads TGTGCCACCAGCGCCCGGGACAGGGGTTCTTACGAGCAGTACTTC. Protein: CATSARDRGSYEQYF. The J gene is TRBJ2-7, the V gene TRBV15; TRBD1 matches at 10 bases. The J segment lost 4 bases and the V segment lost 5 bases, leaving 8 bases of the junction unmatched. From germline, CDR1 is LNHNV and CDR2 YYDKDF (reference sequence). This CDR3 has 15 residues.

The CDR3: CARTSRVGTEAFF. DNA of the CDR3: TGTGCCCGGACATCCAGGGTAGGAACTGAAGCTTTCTTT. The V and J genes are TRBV2 and TRBJ1-1; a possible D gene is TRBD1 (5 bases). CDR3 length: 13 amino acids. V lost 11 bases and J lost 5, with 18 bases in between. CDR1 is SNHLY and CDR2 is FYNNEI in the germline V gene.

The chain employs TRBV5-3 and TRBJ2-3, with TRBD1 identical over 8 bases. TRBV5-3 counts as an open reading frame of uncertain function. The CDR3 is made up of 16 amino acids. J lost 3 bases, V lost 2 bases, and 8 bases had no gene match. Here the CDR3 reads CARSLDRGRLTDTQYF. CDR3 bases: TGTGCCAGAAGCTTAGACAGGGGCCGGCTTACAGATACGCAGTATTTT.

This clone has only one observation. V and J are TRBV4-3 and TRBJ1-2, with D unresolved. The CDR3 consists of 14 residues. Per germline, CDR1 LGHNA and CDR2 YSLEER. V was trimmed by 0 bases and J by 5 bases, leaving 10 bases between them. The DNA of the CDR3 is TGCGCCAGCAGCCAAGATCCCGGAGGTTATGGCTACACCTTC. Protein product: CASSQDPGGYGYTF.

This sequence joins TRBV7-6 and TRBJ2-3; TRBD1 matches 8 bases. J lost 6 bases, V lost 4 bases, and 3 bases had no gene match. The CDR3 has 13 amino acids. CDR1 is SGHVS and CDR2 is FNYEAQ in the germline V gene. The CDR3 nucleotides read TGTGCCAGCAGCTCCAGGGGGCGGGATACGCAGTATTTT. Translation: CASSSRGRDTQYF. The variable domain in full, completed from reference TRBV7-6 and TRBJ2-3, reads GAGVSQSPRYKVTKRGQDVALRCDPISGHVSLYWYRQALGQGPEFLTYFNYEAQQDKSGLPNDRFSAERPEGSISTLTIQRTEQRDSAMYRCASSSRGRDTQYFGPGTRLTVL.

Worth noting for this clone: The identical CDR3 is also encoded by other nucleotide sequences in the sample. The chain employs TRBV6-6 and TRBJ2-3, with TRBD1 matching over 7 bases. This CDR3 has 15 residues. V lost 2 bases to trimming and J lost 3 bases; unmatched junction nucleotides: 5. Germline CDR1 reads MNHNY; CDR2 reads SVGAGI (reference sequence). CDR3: CASSYRDSYTDTQYF. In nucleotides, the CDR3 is TGTGCCAGCAGTTACAGGGACAGCTATACAGATACGCAGTATTTT.

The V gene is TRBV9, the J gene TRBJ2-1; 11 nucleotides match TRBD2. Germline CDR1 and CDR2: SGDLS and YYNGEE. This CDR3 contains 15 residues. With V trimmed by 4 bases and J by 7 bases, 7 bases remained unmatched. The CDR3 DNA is TGTGCCAGCAGCTCCCTAGCGGGGGGTAGAAATGAGCAGTTCTTC. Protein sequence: CASSSLAGGRNEQFF.